Listed here are 8 T cell receptor beta chains from one sample, sequenced in a study of OX40 agonist ivuxolimab in advanced cancers. Using immunoSEQ multiplex PCR, the repertoire was profiled, and TCRdb retains in-frame clones only, with some absent. The sample includes over 100,000 clones, over 75% of them seen just once. The specimen comprised CD4+ or CD8+ T cells sorted from blood, sampled in a trial of the OX40 agonist ivuxolimab. These receptors were collected from an adult with an advanced solid tumor such as melanoma, head and neck, liver or kidney cancer.

V usage is TRBV2 and J usage is TRBJ2-2, with D uncertain. This CDR3 has 14 amino acids. From germline, CDR1 is SNHLY and CDR2 FYNNEI. Deletions cut 7 bases from V and 4 bases from J, with 13 bases between. CDR3 protein: CASIALVPTGELFF. Written as DNA, the CDR3 is TGTGCCAGCATCGCTTTAGTCCCCACCGGGGAGCTGTTTTTT.

The rearrangement uses TRBV5-1 and TRBJ2-5; D call uncertain. Germline V gene lookup returns CDR1 SGHRS and CDR2 YFSETQ. V was cut by 0 bases and J by 2 bases, with 2 bases left in between. This CDR3 is built from 12 residues. The CDR3 spells CASSLGQETQYF. The CDR3 coding sequence is TGCGCCAGCAGCTTGGGGCAAGAGACCCAGTACTTC.

The chain links TRBV6-1 to TRBJ2-1; D ambiguous. Germline loops: CDR1 MNHNS, CDR2 SASEGT. The V and J ends lost 0 bases and 10 bases respectively, with 7 bases between them. The CDR3 contains 12 residues. The CDR3 DNA reads as TGTGCCAGCAGTGAAGCGGGTAGGGAGCAGTTCTTC. The encoded protein is CASSEAGREQFF.

The chain has TRBV19 and TRBJ2-5; D is perhaps TRBD1 or TRBD2 (6 bases each). Per the germline V gene, CDR1 is LNHDA and CDR2 is SQIVND (reference sequence). V was shortened by 3 bases and J by 6 bases, with 17 bases between the two germline ends. The CDR3 consists of 15 residues. Written as DNA, the CDR3 is TGTGCCAGTAGTATCGGTGGGTTGGGGGGCCAGACCCAGTACTTC. This codes for CASSIGGLGGQTQYF.

This clone showed up just a few times. The chain links TRBV6-5 to TRBJ1-2; 9 nucleotides agree with TRBD1. The CDR3 totals 12 residues. Germline V gene sequence: CDR1 MNHEY, CDR2 SVGAGI. V dropped 6 bases and J dropped 6; count of bases not matched to a gene: 2. The CDR3 reads CASRGQGNGYTF. DNA of the CDR3: TGTGCCAGCAGGGGACAGGGAAATGGCTACACCTTC.

The chain combines TRBV7-8 with TRBJ2-1; maybe TRBD1 (5 bases). There are 14 residues in the CDR3. Between the trimmed V and J ends, which lost 2 bases and 6 bases, there was a span of 11 bases. Looked up from germline, CDR1 is SGHVS and CDR2 is FQNEAQ. The CDR3 region is CASSLKGTGNEQFF. DNA for the CDR3: TGTGCCAGCAGCTTAAAGGGCACAGGCAATGAGCAGTTCTTC.

The chain is built from TRBV28 and TRBJ2-3, with 10 bases that match TRBD2. The length of the CDR3 is 17 residues. V lost 7 bases, J lost 0 bases, and 10 bases stayed unmatched. From germline, CDR1 is MDHEN and CDR2 SYDVKM. Here the CDR3 reads CASIPGLASLSTDTQYF. In DNA form, the CDR3 reads TGTGCCAGCATCCCGGGACTAGCGAGCCTTAGCACAGATACGCAGTATTTT.

This CDR3 reads CASSLETSGRYEQYF. CDR3 nucleotides: TGTGCCAGCAGCTTGGAGACTAGCGGGAGATACGAGCAGTACTTC. V gene TRBV5-5 combines with J gene TRBJ2-7; 12 nucleotides line up with TRBD2. The CDR3 is 15 amino acids. Per germline, CDR1 SGHKS and CDR2 YYEKEE (reference sequence). After removal of 0 bases from V and 4 bases from J, the junction contained 2 bases not matched to a gene.